The clone carrying this T cell receptor (beta chain) was seen at least ten times. These data originate in a study of regulatory T cells in long-lasting Graves disease. Study summary: Graves' patients who were just diagnosed had used antithyroid drugs for under 3 months.

Combining iRepertoire HTBI primers with Arm-PCR of CDR3 regions, the authors built TCR beta libraries. TCRdb reprocessed the multiplex PCR reads with MiXCR, giving one entry per CDR3 protein. The sample has 530,000 or so distinct CDR3 sequences, roughly 14% seen once. As to time point: newly diagnosed GD, antithyroid drugs for less than 3 months. After RNA was extracted from PBMCs, the TCR library was made from it. The CDR3 is made up of 14 amino acids. The germline gives CDR1 LGHDT, CDR2 YNNKEL (reference sequence). Deletions cut 0 bases from V and 4 bases from J, with 7 bases between. This sample was shared with a second study, whose subject was T cells in Graves' hyperthyroidism and ophthalmopathy. That source reports: First-round RT-PCR with HTBI primers amplified the TCR CDR3 region.

Sample: peripheral blood mononuclear cells (PBMCs), taken at new diagnosis, from a patient treated with antithyroid drugs. The V gene is TRBV3-1, the J gene TRBJ1-3; D might be TRBD1 (5 bases). This receptor was taken from a man younger than 45 with Graves disease. CDR3 coding DNA: TGTGCCAGCAGCCAAGATTACAGGGGAAACACCATATATTTT. This gives the protein CASSQDYRGNTIYF.